The next 29 T cell receptor beta chains were all read from a single sample in a study of shared clonotypes between healthy human individuals (dated by TCRdb to 2020 to 2022). Library preparation used the immunoSEQ multiplex PCR assay. Imported from immuneACCESS, the table was reduced by TCRdb to in-frame sequences with V and J called. These copies leave out some clones; in studies compared against another copy, an unresolved V gene accounts for under half, and the cause of the remainder is not known. The sample includes about 1.1 million clones, with about 84% observed a single time. Clones ranked in the top ten supply around 0.6% of the sample. Source material: memory CD4+ T cells from PBMCs. The label giving this sample's cell subset or site can be read as: CD45RA-negative fraction. These receptors originate from a man younger than 30 in good health. Some clones in this sample may be carry-over from other donors' samples.

A note on this clone: Other DNA sequences of this sample code for an identical CDR3. Here the CDR3 DNA reads TGTGCCAGCAGTTTCCGAACGGTGAGCTCCTACGAGCAGTACTTC. This codes for CASSFRTVSSYEQYF. The chain links TRBV28 to TRBJ2-7, with D unresolved. Germline values: CDR1 MDHEN, CDR2 SYDVKM. This CDR3 has 15 amino acids. V lost 3 bases and J lost 0, with 12 bases in between.

This clone was observed a few times. The chain recombines TRBV19 with TRBJ1-5; no clear D gene. Trimming left V 5 bases short and J 3 bases short, with 14 bases between. CDR1 is LNHDA and CDR2 is SQIVND in the germline V gene (reference sequence). The length of the CDR3 is 15 residues. The CDR3: CASSRGGENNQPQHF. The CDR3 nucleotides are TGTGCCAGTAGTCGTGGCGGGGAGAACAATCAGCCCCAGCATTTT.

This sequence joins TRBV6-1 and TRBJ2-2, with a possible D match to TRBD2 (6 bases). Per germline, CDR1 MNHNS and CDR2 SASEGT. V was pared by 7 bases and J by 5 bases, with 17 bases between. This CDR3 comprises 15 residues. The CDR3 bases are TGTGCCAGCAATCTCTGGAGGGAAAGGACCGGGGAGCTGTTTTTT. It translates to CASNLWRERTGELFF.

A few counts support this clone. This chain uses TRBV2 with TRBJ2-7, with 8 bases aligning to TRBD1. The CDR3 runs to 14 residues. CDR1 and CDR2 from the germline V gene are SNHLY and FYNNEI. Trimming removed 4 bases from V and 3 bases from J; junction bases left unmatched: 5. The DNA for the CDR3 is TGTGCCAGCAGTGTAAGGACAGGGATCTACGAGCAGTACTTC. Protein: CASSVRTGIYEQYF.

V and J are TRBV10-3 and TRBJ2-1; no definite D call. Germline V gene sequence: CDR1 ENHRY, CDR2 SYGVKD. This CDR3 is 12 amino acids long. V was trimmed by 6 bases and J by 6 bases, leaving 9 bases between them. In nucleotides, the CDR3 is TGTGCCATCAGCCTACTTGGCAATGAGCAGTTCTTC. This gives the protein CAISLLGNEQFF.

This chain joins TRBV9 and TRBJ2-7, with D perhaps being TRBD1 or TRBD2 (7 bases each). The V end was cut by 3 bases, the J end by 6 bases, with 19 bases between. This CDR3 spans 15 amino acids. CDR1 is SGDLS, CDR2 YYNGEE, per germline. CDR3 coding DNA: TGTGCCAGCAGCGACCGCCCAGGGGGAGGGCGCGAGCAGTACTTC. It codes for CASSDRPGGGREQYF.

CDR3 region: CASSRTGTTYEQYF. DNA for the CDR3: TGTGCCAGCAGCCGAACCGGGACCACCTACGAGCAGTACTTC. The genes are TRBV7-2 and TRBJ2-7; D possibly uses TRBD1 or TRBD2 (5 bases each). V was pared by 5 bases and J by 2 bases, with 13 bases between. This CDR3 spans 14 amino acids. Per the germline V gene, CDR1 is SGHTA and CDR2 is FQGNSA.

This clone was seen repeatedly, ten times or more. The chain links TRBV7-2 to TRBJ1-5; no clear D gene. V lost 6 bases and J lost 2, with 5 bases in between. CDR1 SGHTA and CDR2 FQGNSA come from the germline V gene. The CDR3 sequence is 12 residues long. CDR3 bases: TGTGCCAGCAGTGGGGGCAATCAGCCCCAGCATTTT. Its translation: CASSGGNQPQHF.

This sequence joins TRBV28 and TRBJ1-2; 8 nucleotides line up with TRBD1. The CDR3 runs to 14 residues. The germline V gene encodes CDR1 MDHEN and CDR2 SYDVKM. V lost 5 bases to trimming and J lost 3 bases; unmatched junction nucleotides: 5. The CDR3 sequence: CASSPGGADYGYTF. In DNA form, the CDR3 reads TGTGCCAGCAGTCCAGGGGGCGCCGACTATGGCTACACCTTC.

The chain joins TRBV5-1 to TRBJ1-1; a weak D match, TRBD1 (6 bases). Per germline, CDR1 SGHRS and CDR2 YFSETQ. V lost 4 bases, J lost 5 bases, and 12 bases lay in between. This CDR3 region has 13 residues. The CDR3 reads CASSLGAGTEAFF. Here the CDR3 DNA reads TGCGCCAGCAGCCTGGGGGCGGGTACTGAAGCTTTCTTT. The full variable domain, with the rest looked up from reference TRBV5-1 and TRBJ1-1, is KAGVTQTPRYLIKTRGQQVTLSCSPISGHRSVSWYQQTPGQGLQFLFEYFSETQRNKGNFPGRFSGRQFSNSRSEMNVSTLELGDSALYLCASSLGAGTEAFFGQGTRLTVV.

The genes are TRBV5-4 and TRBJ2-7; TRBD2 matches at 12 bases. The CDR3 extends over 15 amino acids. The germline gives CDR1 SGHNT, CDR2 YYREEE (reference sequence). V gave up 0 bases and J gave up 2 bases; unmatched junction bases: 0. The CDR3 nucleotides are TGTGCCAGCAGCTTGGGACTAGCGGGAGCCTACGAGCAGTACTTC. It translates to CASSLGLAGAYEQYF.

The V and J genes are TRBV9 and TRBJ2-2; D is ambiguous. CDR3 size: 14 residues. V gave up 0 bases and J gave up 7 bases, with 10 bases separating them. Germline lookup yields CDR1 SGDLS and CDR2 YYNGEE. The CDR3 DNA reads as TGTGCCAGCAGCGTAGTGGGGTCGGGCGGGGAGCTGTTTTTT. Translation: CASSVVGSGGELFF.

This clone was picked up one time. The V gene is TRBV6-1, the J gene TRBJ1-1, with D perhaps TRBD1 (5 bases). The V and J ends lost 4 bases and 3 bases respectively, with 9 bases between them. This CDR3 has 13 amino acids. Looked up from germline, CDR1 is MNHNS and CDR2 is SASEGT. CDR3 bases: TGTGCCAGCAGTGTGGGGGAAGACACTGAAGCTTTCTTT. Encoded protein: CASSVGEDTEAFF.

V is TRBV27 and J is TRBJ1-2, with TRBD1 matching 10 bases. The germline gives CDR1 MNHEY, CDR2 SMNVEV (reference sequence). The V and J ends lost 5 bases and 6 bases, in that order; junction bases with no gene match: 6. CDR3 length: 14 residues. The CDR3 nucleotides are TGTGCCAGCAGTCGGCTCGGGACAGGGGATGGCTACACCTTC. This encodes CASSRLGTGDGYTF.

This clone was picked up many times. The chain carries TRBV7-5 and TRBJ1-5. TRBV7-5 is designated a pseudogene. The CDR3 loop spans 15 amino acids. The CDR3 protein is CARSLVGPPYQPQHF. The CDR3 region has the DNA TGTGCCAGAAGCTTAGTAGGGCCGCCCTATCAGCCCCAGCATTTT.

This clone showed up just once. The chain is built from TRBV4-1 and TRBJ2-5; D may be TRBD2 (6 bases). This CDR3 is built from 16 residues. Germline V lookup: CDR1 MGHRA, CDR2 YSYEKL. Trimming cost V 0 bases and J 2 bases, with 13 bases left between them. CDR3 amino acids: CASSQEFPSEQETQYF. CDR3 nucleotides: TGCGCCAGCAGCCAAGAGTTCCCTAGCGAGCAAGAGACCCAGTACTTC.

The V and J genes are TRBV7-3 and TRBJ2-1; 8 nucleotides agree with TRBD2. Trimming removed 5 bases from V and 7 bases from J; junction bases left unmatched: 4. CDR1 and CDR2 from the germline V gene are SGHTA and FQGTGA. The CDR3 has 13 amino acids. CDR3 loop: CASSIGLANEQFF. The CDR3 DNA sequence: TGTGCCAGCAGCATCGGACTAGCAAATGAGCAGTTCTTC.

Regarding this clone: Other DNA sequences in the sample encode the same CDR3. The chain has TRBV18 and TRBJ2-5, with TRBD1 matching 9 bases. With 1 base clipped from V and 5 bases from J, the junction kept 5 bases outside the gene matches. Germline V CDR1 and CDR2: KGHSH, LQKENI. The length of the CDR3 is 15 residues. CDR3 nucleotide sequence: TGTGCCAGCTCACCACTACAGGGGGCTCGGGAGACCCAGTACTTC. Encoded protein: CASSPLQGARETQYF.

J is TRBJ1-1 and V is TRBV7-9; D is undetermined. This CDR3 spans 14 amino acids. V lost 5 bases to trimming and J lost 1 base, with 11 bases between them. Germline loops: CDR1 SEHNR, CDR2 FQNEAQ (reference sequence). The CDR3 reads CASSPWTGNTEAFF. As DNA, the CDR3 is TGTGCCAGCAGCCCCTGGACTGGGAACACTGAAGCTTTCTTT.

CDR3 nucleotide sequence: TGTGCCTGGAGTGGAACTAGCGGGAGTTATACCGGGGAGCTGTTTTTT. Its translation: CAWSGTSGSYTGELFF. The chain combines TRBV30 with TRBJ2-2, with 11 nucleotides matching TRBD2. Germline loops: CDR1 GTSNPN, CDR2 SVGIG (reference sequence). This CDR3 is built from 16 residues. The V gene end was trimmed by 1 base and the J gene end by 5 bases; junction bases not matched to a gene: 6.

The chain combines TRBV6-1 with TRBJ1-5, with D uncertain. This CDR3 has 15 residues. The V gene lost 4 bases and the J gene lost 0 bases, with 10 bases spanning the gap. CDR1 is MNHNS and CDR2 is SASEGT in the germline V gene. The CDR3 sequence is CASSVEHYSNQPQHF. The CDR3 DNA reads as TGTGCCAGCAGTGTGGAACATTATAGCAATCAGCCCCAGCATTTT.

In the case of this clone: One base away lies a much larger clone, so this may be a sequencing read error. The chain joins TRBV30 to TRBJ1-6; no definite D call. CDR1 and CDR2 from the germline V gene are GTSNPN and SVGIG (reference sequence). The CDR3 length is 11 residues. With 6 bases removed from V and 11 bases from J, the gap between germline ends came to 11 bases. CDR3 DNA: TGTGCCTGTGGAGGTTTCACACCCCTCCACTTT. This gives the protein CACGGFTPLHF.

This clone came up once. The chain recombines TRBV7-2 with TRBJ1-2; 7 nucleotides align to TRBD1. Germline V CDR1 and CDR2: SGHTA, FQGNSA. The CDR3 is 16 residues long. V was pared by 1 base and J by 4 bases, with 9 bases of the junction left unmatched. The CDR3 loop is CASSLVTGISLYGYTF. The CDR3 region has the DNA TGTGCCAGCAGCTTAGTGACAGGGATATCTCTCTATGGCTACACCTTC.

The rearrangement joins TRBV25-1 to TRBJ2-1; D perhaps matches TRBD2 (5 bases). The V gene lost 1 base and the J gene lost 4 bases, with 5 bases spanning the gap. The CDR3 consists of 13 residues. Germline-derived CDR1 and CDR2 are MGHDK and SYGVNS. The DNA of the CDR3 is TGTGCCAGCAGTGAATGGAGGTACAATGAGCAGTTCTTC. Residues: CASSEWRYNEQFF.

In this sample, this clone turned up a few times. The identical CDR3 is also encoded by other nucleotide sequences in the sample. The rearrangement links TRBV6-6 to TRBJ1-1; D gene unclear. V lost 0 bases and J 1 base, leaving 3 bases between the germline ends. The CDR3 is 13 amino acids. Germline V gene data show CDR1 as MNHNY and CDR2 as SVGAGI (reference sequence). The CDR3 sequence: CASSYSENTEAFF. Here the CDR3 DNA reads TGTGCCAGCAGTTACTCCGAGAACACTGAAGCTTTCTTT.

The gene calls are TRBV18 and TRBJ1-5; tentatively, D is TRBD1 (5 bases). The CDR3 sequence is 15 residues long. V was shortened by 6 bases and J by 9 bases, with 21 bases between the two germline ends. In germline, CDR1 is KGHSH, CDR2 LQKENI. CDR3 amino acids: CASSPKANRDRPQHF. CDR3 sequence (DNA): TGTGCCAGCTCCCCGAAGGCCAACCGGGACCGGCCCCAGCATTTT.

The chain links TRBV5-1 to TRBJ2-2, with 11 positions matching TRBD2. The CDR3 sequence is 20 residues long. Trimming cost V 0 bases and J 4 bases; bases outside gene matches: 14. Germline assignment: CDR1 SGHRS and CDR2 YFSETQ. The CDR3 DNA is TGCGCCAGCAGCTTGGTTACTAGCGGGAGCGTAATGGAGATCACCGGGGAGCTGTTTTTT. Translation: CASSLVTSGSVMEITGELFF.

V usage is TRBV4-1 and J usage is TRBJ2-3; D gene ambiguous. Germline lookup yields CDR1 MGHRA and CDR2 YSYEKL. The V gene lost 4 bases and the J gene lost 2 bases, with 4 bases spanning the gap. This CDR3 contains 12 residues. The CDR3 protein is CASSPATDTQYF. The DNA of the CDR3 is TGCGCCAGCAGCCCAGCCACAGATACGCAGTATTTT.

The chain employs TRBV5-4 and TRBJ2-1, with a possible D match to TRBD1 (6 bases). Germline V gene lookup returns CDR1 SGHNT and CDR2 YYREEE (reference sequence). The V end lost 4 bases, the J end lost 8 bases, and 13 bases lay between the germline ends. The CDR3 consists of 13 residues. The DNA for the CDR3 is TGTGCCAGCAGCCTCACAGGGTCAGATGAGCAGTTCTTC. It codes for CASSLTGSDEQFF. Supplemented by reference TRBV5-4 and TRBJ2-1, the full variable domain reads ETGVTQSPTHLIKTRGQQVTLRCSSQSGHNTVSWYQQALGQGPQFIFQYYREEENGRGNFPPRFSGLQFPNYSSELNVNALELDDSALYLCASSLTGSDEQFFGPGTRLTVL.